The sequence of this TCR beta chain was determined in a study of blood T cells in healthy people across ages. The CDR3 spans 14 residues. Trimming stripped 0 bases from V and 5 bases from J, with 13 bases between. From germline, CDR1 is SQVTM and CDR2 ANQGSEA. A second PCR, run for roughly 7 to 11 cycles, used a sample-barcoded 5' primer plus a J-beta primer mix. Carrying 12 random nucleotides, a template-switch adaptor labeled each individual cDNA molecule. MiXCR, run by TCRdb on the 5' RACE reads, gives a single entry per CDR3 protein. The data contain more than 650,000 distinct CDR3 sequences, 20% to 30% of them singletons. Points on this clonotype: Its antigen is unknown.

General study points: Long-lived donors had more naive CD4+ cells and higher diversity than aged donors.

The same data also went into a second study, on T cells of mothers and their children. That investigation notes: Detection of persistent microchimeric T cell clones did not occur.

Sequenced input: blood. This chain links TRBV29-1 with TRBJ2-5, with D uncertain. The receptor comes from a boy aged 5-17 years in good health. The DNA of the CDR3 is TGCAGCGTTGAAGAGGGTTCACTGGCGGAGACCCAGTACTTC. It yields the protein CSVEEGSLAETQYF.